The 14 T cell receptor beta chains presented below share a single source sample, sequenced in a study of blood T cell repertoires in COVID-19. The assay was immunoSEQ multiplex PCR, and TCRdb's table has in-frame clones only and misses some. This table holds 60,000 to 85,000 clones, 80% to 90% found once. The sequencing sample was made of peripheral blood. The receptor set was obtained from a woman of 80 years or more with active or convalescent COVID-19.

The rearrangement links TRBV5-8 to TRBJ2-3; D is perhaps TRBD1 (6 bases). The CDR3 covers 14 residues. V was cut by 0 bases and J by 6 bases, with 11 bases left in between. Germline-derived CDR1 and CDR2 are SGHTS and YDEGEE. Here the CDR3 reads CASSLGQGKDTQYF. The CDR3 DNA follows: TGTGCCAGCAGCTTGGGGCAGGGGAAGGATACGCAGTATTTT.

This clone was seen a single time. The chain recombines TRBV5-4 with TRBJ1-5; the D is unclear. The CDR3 consists of 13 residues. V was shortened by 4 bases and J by 7 bases, with 12 bases between the two germline ends. From germline, CDR1 is SGHNT and CDR2 YYREEE (reference sequence). CDR3 DNA: TGTGCCAGCAGCCCCGAGCCGGGGCAGCCCCAGCATTTT. It encodes CASSPEPGQPQHF.

V and J are TRBV6-6 and TRBJ2-3; TRBD2 agrees at 7 bases. The V segment lost 2 bases and the J segment 4 bases; nucleotides outside the gene matches: 6. The germline CDR1 and CDR2 sequences are MNHNY and SVGAGI (reference sequence). The CDR3 spans 15 residues. CDR3: CASSYRREWPDTQYF. For the CDR3, the DNA is TGTGCCAGCAGTTACAGGCGGGAGTGGCCAGATACGCAGTATTTT.

CDR3 residues: CASSEGAGGTYEQYF. CDR3 sequence (DNA): TGTGCCAGCAGTGAAGGGGCAGGGGGTACCTACGAGCAGTACTTC. V usage is TRBV6-1 and J usage is TRBJ2-7; the match to TRBD1 covers 7 bases. The germline CDR1 and CDR2 sequences are MNHNS and SASEGT. CDR3 length: 15 amino acids. V gave up 1 base and J gave up 2 bases; unmatched junction bases: 5.

The chain employs TRBV19 and TRBJ2-6; weak D call: TRBD1 (5 bases). Per the germline V gene, CDR1 is LNHDA and CDR2 is SQIVND (reference sequence). V lost 3 bases and J lost 0, with 12 bases in between. This CDR3 spans 17 amino acids. The CDR3 loop is CASSMIEQVSGANVLTF. The CDR3 DNA reads as TGTGCCAGTAGTATGATTGAACAGGTCTCTGGGGCCAACGTCCTGACTTTC.

The genes are TRBV5-1 and TRBJ2-7; D perhaps matches TRBD1 (5 bases). This CDR3 contains 12 residues. V shed 4 bases and J shed 0 bases, with 5 bases lying between them. The germline CDR1 and CDR2 sequences are SGHRS and YFSETQ. CDR3 protein: CASSTGSYEQYF. Written as DNA, the CDR3 is TGCGCCAGCAGCACAGGCTCCTACGAGCAGTACTTC.

This sequence joins TRBV4-1 and TRBJ2-7; possibly TRBD1 for D (5 bases). Germline V CDR1 and CDR2: MGHRA, YSYEKL. This CDR3 comprises 17 residues. Between the trimmed V and J ends, which lost 1 base and 6 bases, there was a span of 22 bases. DNA of the CDR3: TGCGCCAGCAGCCAAGTAGACATGGGGCTCACCTTGGGCGAGCAGTACTTC. Translating gives CASSQVDMGLTLGEQYF.

The chain joins TRBV15 to TRBJ2-1; 7 nucleotides agree with TRBD2. Trimming took 3 bases from V and 2 from J; bases not matched to a gene: 10. CDR1 and CDR2 from the germline V gene are LNHNV and YYDKDF (reference sequence). CDR3 length: 17 amino acids. CDR3 bases: TGTGCCACCAGCAGTGGGATGCTAGCGGTTACCTACAATGAGCAGTTCTTC. Protein: CATSSGMLAVTYNEQFF.

The chain couples TRBV6-1 to TRBJ2-7; D remains ambiguous. There are 11 residues in the CDR3. Germline values: CDR1 MNHNS, CDR2 SASEGT. V was cut by 5 bases and J by 0 bases, with 2 bases left in between. This CDR3 is CASSHSYEQYF. DNA for the CDR3: TGTGCCAGCAGTCACTCCTACGAGCAGTACTTC.

V gene TRBV29-1 combines with J gene TRBJ1-1, with 10 bases lining up with TRBD1. Germline V lookup: CDR1 SQVTM, CDR2 ANQGSEA. The ends lost 2 bases at V and 4 bases at J; junction bases unmatched: 10. The CDR3 is 16 residues long. The chain's CDR3 is CSVEFRDRGSATEAFF. CDR3 nucleotides: TGCAGCGTTGAATTCCGGGACAGGGGATCTGCCACTGAAGCTTTCTTT.

This chain joins TRBV25-1 and TRBJ2-3; 9 bases fit TRBD2. Germline V lookup: CDR1 MGHDK, CDR2 SYGVNS. V shed 5 bases, J shed 6 bases, and the junction held 9 bases outside the gene matches. This CDR3 region has 15 residues. CDR3 bases: TGTGCCAGCAGTCACCAGCGGGGGGTCACCGATACGCAGTATTTT. It yields the protein CASSHQRGVTDTQYF.

V and J are TRBV7-9 and TRBJ2-1; D not resolved. This CDR3 contains 14 residues. CDR1 is SEHNR, CDR2 FQNEAQ, per germline (reference sequence). With 0 bases removed from V and 8 bases from J, the gap between germline ends came to 11 bases. CDR3 protein: CASSLASRVDEQFF. The CDR3 nucleotides read TGTGCCAGCAGCTTAGCCTCTAGAGTCGATGAGCAGTTCTTC.

The chain joins TRBV7-2 to TRBJ2-2, with D perhaps TRBD1 (6 bases). The CDR3 has 17 residues. Trimming cost V 6 bases and J 5 bases, with 22 bases left between them. Germline lookup yields CDR1 SGHTA and CDR2 FQGNSA. The CDR3 DNA is TGTGCCAGCAGTTCCTGGCCCAGGGGCAGCGGAACCGGGGAGCTGTTTTTT. Residues: CASSSWPRGSGTGELFF.

CDR3 protein: CASSPPGVETQYF. In DNA, the CDR3 is TGTGCCAGCAGCCCCCCCGGGGTGGAGACCCAGTACTTC. The chain combines TRBV3-1 (or the pseudogene TRBV3-2) with TRBJ2-5, with D perhaps matching TRBD2 (5 bases). Trimming pared 4 bases from V and 5 bases from J, leaving 11 bases between. CDR3 length equals 13 residues. Per germline, CDR1 LGHDT and CDR2 YNNKEL (reference sequence).